This TCR beta chain was sequenced for a study of blood T cell repertoires in COVID-19. Looking at the study overall: Researchers got acute and convalescent COVID-19 samples from the United States, Italy and Spain. In each case, the material was cDNA or gDNA derived from T cells, B-cell-depleted T cells, or PBMCs.

Original methodology: Estimates of nucleated cell counts were drawn from the amplification of reference gene primers. Data came from immunoSEQ multiplex PCR; TCRdb stores just in-frame clones and leaves some out. Clone size and the V and J calls come from that table; the DNA yielded D and trimming. Of roughly 310,000 clones in the sample, 90% are singletons; the top ten hold roughly 2.9%. The CDR3 has 17 amino acids. V lost 0 bases and J lost 4, with 19 bases in between. The germline V gene has CDR1 SGHRS and CDR2 YFSETQ. Enrolled during active infection, Seattle patients were then followed longitudinally.

The sequenced sample was peripheral blood. The receptor was derived from a woman in her thirties with COVID-19, enrolled during active disease. The chain uses TRBV5-1 and TRBJ2-5; weak D call: TRBD1 (5 bases). The CDR3 here is CASSLDGSWGSGETQYF. The CDR3 nucleotides read TGCGCCAGCAGCTTGGACGGGTCCTGGGGCTCCGGAGAGACCCAGTACTTC.